This T cell receptor (beta chain) comes out of a study of blood T cell repertoires in COVID-19. Study as a whole: Researchers got acute and convalescent COVID-19 samples from the United States, Italy and Spain.

The CDR3 contains 13 residues. V was clipped by 4 bases and J by 7 bases, with 8 bases between them. Germline lookup yields CDR1 MDHEN and CDR2 SYDVKM. In the source study's methods: Estimation of nucleated cell counts was performed using reference gene primer amplification. Method: immunoSEQ multiplex PCR; TCRdb's copy keeps in-frame clones and lacks some. V and J calls and clone size come straight from that table; D and trimming were deduced from the DNA. The table has 20,000 or so clones, about 90% seen once. The sequenced material came from peripheral blood. This TCR came from a human donor in a cohort sampled during active COVID-19. The chain carries TRBV28 and TRBJ1-6; D ambiguous. Here the CDR3 DNA reads TGTGCCAGCAGTTACAGTTACAATTCACCCCTCCACTTT. Translated: CASSYSYNSPLHF.